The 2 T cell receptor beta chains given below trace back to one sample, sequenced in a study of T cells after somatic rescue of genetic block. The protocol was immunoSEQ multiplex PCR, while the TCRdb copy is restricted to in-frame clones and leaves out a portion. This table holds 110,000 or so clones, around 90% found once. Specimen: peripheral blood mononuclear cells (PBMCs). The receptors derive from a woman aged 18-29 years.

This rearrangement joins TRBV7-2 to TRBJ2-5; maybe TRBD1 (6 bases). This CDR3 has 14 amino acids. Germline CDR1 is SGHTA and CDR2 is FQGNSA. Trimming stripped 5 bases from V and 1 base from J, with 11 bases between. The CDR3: CASSLRTVQETQYF. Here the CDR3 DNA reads TGTGCCAGCAGCCTTCGGACAGTCCAAGAGACCCAGTACTTC. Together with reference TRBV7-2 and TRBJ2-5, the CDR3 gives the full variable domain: GAGVSQSPSNKVTEKGKDVELRCDPISGHTALYWYRQSLGQGLEFLIYFQGNSAPDKSGLPSDRFSAERTGGSVSTLTIQRTQQEDSAVYLCASSLRTVQETQYFGPGTRLLVL.

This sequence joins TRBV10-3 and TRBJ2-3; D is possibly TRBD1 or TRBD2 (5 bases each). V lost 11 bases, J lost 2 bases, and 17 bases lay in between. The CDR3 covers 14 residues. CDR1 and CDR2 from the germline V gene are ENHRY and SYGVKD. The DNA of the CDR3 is TGTGCCTCCGGCCTGGGGGACCCCACAGATACGCAGTATTTT. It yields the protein CASGLGDPTDTQYF.